Reported below is one TCR beta chain. Its antigen specificity is not known. It has no much larger one-base neighbor in the sample; base qualities were not kept. These data originate in a study of graft-versus-host responses after intestinal transplantation (dated by TCRdb to the early 2020s). Regarding the research as a whole: Recipients received multivisceral, liver-intestinal, or isolated intestinal transplants. Every recipient was given anti-thymocyte globulin induction, then maintenance tacrolimus and steroids for roughly three years. Graft-versus-host and host-versus-graft alloreactive T cell clones were tracked in the graft, circulation and bone marrow after intestinal transplantation using bulk TCR-beta CDR3 sequencing. To identify alloreactive clones, pre-transplant mixed lymphocyte reaction products were sequenced and compared with unstimulated pre-transplant donor and recipient T cells. A cohort of more than 20 intestinal transplant recipients, including one retransplant, was enrolled, and a few patients lacking pretransplant specimens were excluded. Donor T cell macrochimerism was defined as a peak of at least 4% donor T cells among recipient peripheral blood mononuclear cells. Rather than going through the commercial service, samples from three later patients were sequenced in-house on an Illumina MiSeq and processed with MiXCR. Study-wide findings and limitations: High GvH to HvG T cell clonal ratios were observed in the allografts of patients with donor T cell macrochimerism. Early after transplant, peak levels of circulating GvH clones were associated with declines in HvG clones. The conclusions were limited by the relatively low number and heterogeneity of the intestinal transplant patients. GvH clones turned up in recipient bone marrow, with some appearing earlier in ileal mucosa or blood, a pattern consistent with an intestinal mucosal origin.

CDR3 length: 16 amino acids, cysteine to phenylalanine. Only the CDR3 DNA stays, 48 bases, in frame from base 1. CDR1 and CDR2 were assigned from the germline V gene (reference sequence) as SGHKS and YYEKEE. V is clipped by 0 bases and J by 4 bases, and the sequence between their germline boundaries is 17 bases long. Library creation used the immunoSEQ multiplex PCR assay. Adaptive Biotechnologies carried out high-throughput TCR-beta CDR3 sequencing of genomic DNA for most patients. The published analysis was carried out like this. Adaptive's ImmunoSEQ software supplied the TCR sequencing data for approximately 18 patients, while MiXCR and VDJtools were used to process a few other patients. CDR3 nucleotide sequences shared by donor and recipient were removed because the origin of these sequences could not be assigned. To be classed as alloreactive, a clone needed at least 2-fold expansion over unstimulated cells and a minimum CFSE-low frequency of 0.002% (template counts) or 0.001% (read counts). A clone was considered mappable if detected in the sequenced pre-transplant spleen, lymph node, or MLR CFSE-low populations of the donor or recipient. The cumulative frequency of alloreactive clones was calculated as a percentage of all sequences, weighted by copy number. The table was pulled from immuneACCESS by TCRdb, which kept in-frame rearrangements only. Such tables lose some clones; where checked, under half of the loss comes from unresolved V genes, and the rest has no known cause. That table is the source of V, J and clone size, and D and trimming were worked out from the DNA. Within this sample are 75,000 to 100,000 clones, with more than 75% of them counted one time only. Roughly 1.4% of the sample comes from the top ten.

Blood samples were collected up to 4 times in the first month after transplant and then at least monthly when available. The sequence was obtained from a human patient who received an intestinal transplant, so some T cells may come from the graft donor. The chain employs TRBV5-5 and TRBJ2-7; the D region may be TRBD1 or TRBD2, each matching 5 bases equally. This specimen was PBMCs, taken 255 days after intestinal transplant. The nucleotide sequence reads TGTGCCAGCAGCTTGGCCGTGGGGGAATTTCCGTACGAGCAGTACTTC. This sequence encodes CASSLAVGEFPYEQYF.